What follows describes a single T cell receptor beta chain. What it recognizes is unknown. A much larger clone differs from this one at a single base, so this may be a read error. Assembly of TCR beta libraries relied on iRepertoire HTBI primers together with Arm-PCR of CDR3 regions. A single record per CDR3 protein comes from TCRdb applying MiXCR to the multiplex PCR reads. The sample yields 400,000 to 500,000 distinct CDR3 sequences, about 16% seen once. This record belongs to a study of regulatory T cells in long-lasting Graves disease. As to time point: newly diagnosed GD, antithyroid drugs for less than 3 months. Extracted RNA from PBMCs served as the source of the TCR library. The CDR3 length is 15 residues. Germline lookup yields CDR1 LGHDT and CDR2 YNNKEL (reference sequence). Whole-study findings and limits: A reduction in accuracy may have resulted from the small sample size.

A further study also used this sample, focusing on T cells in Graves' hyperthyroidism and ophthalmopathy.

The rearrangement uses TRBV3-1 and TRBJ1-3, with 8 bases aligning to TRBD1. This clonotype was obtained from a woman between 18 and 29 years old with Graves disease. Sequenced material: peripheral blood mononuclear cells (PBMCs), taken at new diagnosis, from a patient treated with antithyroid drugs. The DNA of the CDR3 is TGTGCCAGCAGCCAACGGACAGGGCTTGGAGACACCATATATTTT. Its translation is CASSQRTGLGDTIYF. Supplemented by reference TRBV3-1 and TRBJ1-3, the full variable domain reads DTAVSQTPKYLVTQMGNDKSIKCEQNLGHDTMYWYKQDSKKFLKIMFSYNNKELIINETVPNRFSPKSPDKAHLNLHINSLELGDSAVYFCASSQRTGLGDTIYFGEGSWLTVV.